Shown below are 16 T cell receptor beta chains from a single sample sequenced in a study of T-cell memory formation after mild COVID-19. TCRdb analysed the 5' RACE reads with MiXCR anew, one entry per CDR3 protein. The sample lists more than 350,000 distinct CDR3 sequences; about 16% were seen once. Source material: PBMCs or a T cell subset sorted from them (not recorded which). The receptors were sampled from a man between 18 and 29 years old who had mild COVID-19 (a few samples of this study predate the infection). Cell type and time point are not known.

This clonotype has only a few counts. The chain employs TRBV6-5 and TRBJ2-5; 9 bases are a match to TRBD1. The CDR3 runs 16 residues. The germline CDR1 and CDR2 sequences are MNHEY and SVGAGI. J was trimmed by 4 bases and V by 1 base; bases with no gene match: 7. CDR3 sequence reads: CASSYLWDRDGETQYF. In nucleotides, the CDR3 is TGTGCCAGCAGTTACTTATGGGACAGGGACGGAGAGACCCAGTACTTC.

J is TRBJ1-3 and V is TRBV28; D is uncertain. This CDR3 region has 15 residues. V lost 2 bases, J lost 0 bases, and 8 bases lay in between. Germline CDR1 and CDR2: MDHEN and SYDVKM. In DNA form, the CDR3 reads TGTGCCAGCAGTTTAGGTTCTGGCTCTGGAAACACCATATATTTT. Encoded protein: CASSLGSGSGNTIYF.

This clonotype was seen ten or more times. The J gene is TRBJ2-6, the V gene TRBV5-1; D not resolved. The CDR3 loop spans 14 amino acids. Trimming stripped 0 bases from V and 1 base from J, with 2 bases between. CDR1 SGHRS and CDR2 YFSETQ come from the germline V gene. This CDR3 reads CASSLDSGANVLTF. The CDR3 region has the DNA TGCGCCAGCAGCTTGGATTCTGGGGCCAACGTCCTGACTTTC.

Here the CDR3 DNA reads TGTGCCAGCAGCGCCCGGACCACAGACACCGGGGAGCTGTTTTTT. It translates to CASSARTTDTGELFF. The chain joins TRBV7-2 to TRBJ2-2, with D hard to call. Trimming left V 5 bases short and J 3 bases short, with 13 bases between. Germline CDR1 and CDR2: SGHTA and FQGNSA. This CDR3 comprises 15 residues.

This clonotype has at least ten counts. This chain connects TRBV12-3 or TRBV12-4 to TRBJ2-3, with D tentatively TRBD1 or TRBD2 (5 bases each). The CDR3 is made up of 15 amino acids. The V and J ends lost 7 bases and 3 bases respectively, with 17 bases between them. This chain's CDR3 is CASTKSGTPTDTQYF. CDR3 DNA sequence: TGTGCCAGCACCAAATCGGGGACCCCTACAGATACGCAGTATTTT.

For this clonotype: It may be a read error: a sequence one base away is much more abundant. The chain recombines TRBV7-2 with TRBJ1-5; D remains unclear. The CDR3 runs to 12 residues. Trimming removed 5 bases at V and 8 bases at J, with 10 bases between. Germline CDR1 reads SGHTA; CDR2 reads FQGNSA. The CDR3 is CASSPAGKPQHF. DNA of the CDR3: TGTGCCAGCAGCCCGGCCGGTAAGCCCCAGCATTTT.

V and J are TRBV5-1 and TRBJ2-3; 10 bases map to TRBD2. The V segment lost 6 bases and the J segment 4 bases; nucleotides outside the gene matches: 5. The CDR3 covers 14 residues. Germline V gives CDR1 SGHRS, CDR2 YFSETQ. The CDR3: CASTRTSGADTQYF. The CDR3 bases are TGCGCCAGCACCAGGACTAGCGGCGCAGATACGCAGTATTTT.

The CDR3 sequence is CASARQGALETQYF. The DNA of the CDR3 is TGTGCCAGCGCCCGACAGGGGGCCCTTGAGACCCAGTACTTC. This rearrangement joins TRBV19 to TRBJ2-5; 10 bases are a match to TRBD1. Unmatched junction bases numbered 9, after V lost 9 bases and J lost 5 bases. This CDR3 region has 14 residues. Germline V gives CDR1 LNHDA, CDR2 SQIVND (reference sequence).

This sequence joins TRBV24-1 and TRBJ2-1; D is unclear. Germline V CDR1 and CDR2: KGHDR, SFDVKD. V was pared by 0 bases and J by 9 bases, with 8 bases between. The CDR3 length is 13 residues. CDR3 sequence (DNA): TGTGCCACCAGTGATTTGCAAGGGTCTGAGCAGTTCTTC. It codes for CATSDLQGSEQFF.

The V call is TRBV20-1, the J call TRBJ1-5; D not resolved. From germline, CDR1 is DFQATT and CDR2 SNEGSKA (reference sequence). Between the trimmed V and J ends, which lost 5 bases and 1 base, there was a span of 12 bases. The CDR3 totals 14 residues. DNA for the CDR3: TGCAGTGCTCGAAAATTGGGGAGCAATCAGCCCCAGCATTTT. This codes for CSARKLGSNQPQHF.

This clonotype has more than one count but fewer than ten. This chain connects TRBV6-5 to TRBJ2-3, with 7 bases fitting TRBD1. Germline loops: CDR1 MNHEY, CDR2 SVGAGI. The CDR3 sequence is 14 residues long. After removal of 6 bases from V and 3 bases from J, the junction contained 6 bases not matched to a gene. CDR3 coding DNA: TGTGCCAGCAGCCTGACAGGGCAGACAGATACGCAGTATTTT. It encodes CASSLTGQTDTQYF.

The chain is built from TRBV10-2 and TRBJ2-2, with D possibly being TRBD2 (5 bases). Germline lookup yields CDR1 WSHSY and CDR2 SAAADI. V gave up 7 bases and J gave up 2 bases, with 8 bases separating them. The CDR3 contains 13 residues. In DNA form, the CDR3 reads TGCGCCAGCACCGGGATCAACACCGGGGAGCTGTTTTTT. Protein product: CASTGINTGELFF.

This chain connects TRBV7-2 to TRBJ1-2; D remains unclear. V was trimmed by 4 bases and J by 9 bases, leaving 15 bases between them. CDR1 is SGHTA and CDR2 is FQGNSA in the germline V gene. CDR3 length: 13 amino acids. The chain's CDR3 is CASSSPGDRSYTF. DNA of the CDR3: TGTGCCAGCAGCTCCCCCGGGGATAGGAGCTACACCTTC.

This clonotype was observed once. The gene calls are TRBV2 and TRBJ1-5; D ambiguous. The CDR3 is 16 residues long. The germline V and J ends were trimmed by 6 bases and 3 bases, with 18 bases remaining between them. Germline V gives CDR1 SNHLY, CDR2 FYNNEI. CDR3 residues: CASRKGLGNSNQPQHF. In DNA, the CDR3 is TGTGCCAGCAGGAAGGGCCTTGGGAATTCCAATCAGCCCCAGCATTTT.

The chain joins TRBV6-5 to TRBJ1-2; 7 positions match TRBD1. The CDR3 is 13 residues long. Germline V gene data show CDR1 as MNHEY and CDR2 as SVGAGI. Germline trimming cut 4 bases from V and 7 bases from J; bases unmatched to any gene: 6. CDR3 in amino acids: CASSLQGRFGYTF. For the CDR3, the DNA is TGTGCCAGCAGTTTACAGGGGAGGTTTGGCTACACCTTC.

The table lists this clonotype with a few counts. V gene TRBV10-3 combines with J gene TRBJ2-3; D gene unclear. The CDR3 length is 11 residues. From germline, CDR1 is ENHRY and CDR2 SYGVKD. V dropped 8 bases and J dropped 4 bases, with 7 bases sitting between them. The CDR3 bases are TGTGCCATCGGCAGTCCAGATACGCAGTATTTT. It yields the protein CAIGSPDTQYF.